This T cell receptor beta chain was recovered during a study of blood T cell repertoires in COVID-19. The CDR3 loop spans 15 amino acids. Germline loops: CDR1 SQVTM, CDR2 ANQGSEA. The V gene end was trimmed by 2 bases and the J gene end by 6 bases; junction bases not matched to a gene: 6. TCRdb keeps only in-frame clones here, not all; method: immunoSEQ multiplex PCR. The sample contains about 250,000 clones, about 87% of which appear only once. This chain connects TRBV29-1 to TRBJ2-1; TRBD2 matches 11 bases. The material sequenced was peripheral blood. The receptor was derived from a woman younger than 45 with COVID-19, enrolled during active disease. The DNA for the CDR3 is TGCAGCGTTGAATCCGTAGCGGGGGGGATCAATGAGCAGTTCTTC. Translation: CSVESVAGGINEQFF.